Listed below are T cell receptor beta chains from one sample, sequenced in a study of cytomegalovirus exposure and HLA in healthy donors. Clones were sequenced by immunoSEQ multiplex PCR, and TCRdb holds only the in-frame ones, with some missing. The table lists about 140,000 clones, 70% to 85% of them singletons. Sequences were obtained from PBMCs. The receptors derive from a male donor in good health and CMV-seronegative. CDR3s include the opening cysteine and the closing phenylalanine or tryptophan. D genes are given only for firm matches. Clone size is given for some rows only: seen once, a few or many times, or a class if the clone is expanded.

TGTGCCAGCAGCTTGTGGGACAGAGATTTTAATACGCAGTATTTT CASSLWDRDFNTQYF TRBV5-6 TRBD1 TRBJ2-3 NA
TGTGCCAGCAGTCCGGGACTTTTTAATTCACCCCTCCACTTT CASSPGLFNSPLHF TRBV6-6 NA TRBJ1-6 NA
TGCGCCAGCAGCCAAGATTCGAGGGGGGGCCCTGAAGCTTTCTTT CASSQDSRGGPEAFF TRBV4-1 NA TRBJ1-1 NA
TGTGCCAGCAGCCCTCAGGGACTAGCGGGGGGTGTGGGAGAGACCCAGTACTTC CASSPQGLAGGVGETQYF TRBV9 TRBD2 TRBJ2-5 NA
TGTGCCATCCTGTCAAAGGACAGGGAGACTGGAAACACCATATATTTT CAILSKDRETGNTIYF TRBV10-3 TRBD1 TRBJ1-3 NA
TGTGCCAGCAGTTACACAGGGATGGGCACAGATACGCAGTATTTT CASSYTGMGTDTQYF TRBV6-5 NA TRBJ2-3 once
TGTGCCAGTCACGGAACAGGCAGGGAAGCTTTCTTT CASHGTGREAFF TRBV21-1 NA TRBJ1-1 once
TGTGCCAGCAGTTTATTCAGCGGGGGGACAGATACGCAGTATTTT CASSLFSGGTDTQYF TRBV28 TRBD2 TRBJ2-3 NA
TGCGCCAGCAGCCCGACAGGGGGCTCTGGGGCCAACGTCCTGACTTTC CASSPTGGSGANVLTF TRBV4-1 TRBD1 TRBJ2-6 few
TGTGCCAGCAGTTTATCCGGGGGACTAGTATACAATGAGCAGTTCTTC CASSLSGGLVYNEQFF TRBV27 TRBD2 TRBJ2-1 NA
TGTGCCAGCAGGGACCAGGGGGCAGCCTACGAGCAGTACTTC CASRDQGAAYEQYF TRBV2 TRBD1 TRBJ2-7 NA
TGTGCCAGCAGTTACTCCCGGGATCGCGCAGATACGCAGTATTTT CASSYSRDRADTQYF TRBV6-5 NA TRBJ2-3 NA
TGTGCCTGGAGTCTTATGGGGGGGGACGCTGGAAACACCATATATTTT CAWSLMGGDAGNTIYF TRBV30 NA TRBJ1-3 few
TGTGCCAGCAGCGTCCCGGGACTAGTTAGAAGTGCAGATACGCAGTATTTT CASSVPGLVRSADTQYF TRBV5-4 TRBD2 TRBJ2-3 NA
TGCAGCGTTGGAACGGTATATGGCTACACCTTC CSVGTVYGYTF TRBV29-1 NA TRBJ1-2 NA
TGTGCCAGCAGTTGGACAGGGGACAATCAGCCCCAGCATTTT CASSWTGDNQPQHF TRBV6-5 TRBD1 TRBJ1-5 NA
TGTGCCAGCAGTGAAACTAGAAAGCAGTTCTTC CASSETRKQFF TRBV2 NA TRBJ2-1 NA
TGTGCCAGCAGTTACTCATCGGGGGACACTGAAGCTTTCTTT CASSYSSGDTEAFF TRBV6-6 NA TRBJ1-1 NA
TGTGCCATCAGTGAGGGGACAGGGGGTCCTAAAAATCAGCCCCAGCATTTT CAISEGTGGPKNQPQHF TRBV10-3 TRBD1 TRBJ1-5 NA
TGTGCCAGCAGCTCGCCTCCGGGACTAGTGGGAGGGCCCTCGCGGGAGCAGTACTTC CASSSPPGLVGGPSREQYF TRBV7-2 TRBD2 TRBJ2-7 once
TGCGCCAGCAGTGAGTCCACAGGGAATGTAGGCAATCAGCCCCAGCATTTT CASSESTGNVGNQPQHF TRBV10-2 NA TRBJ1-5 NA
TGCGCCAGCAGCCCGCTAGCGGCGAACACCGGGGAGCTGTTTTTT CASSPLAANTGELFF TRBV5-1 TRBD2 TRBJ2-2 NA
TGTGCCAGCAGTGCTGGGACTAGCGGGATTTCCCAAGAGACCCAGTACTTC CASSAGTSGISQETQYF TRBV28 TRBD2 TRBJ2-5 NA
TGTGCCAGCAGTTTTCTTCGGGGGGTCGGCACCGGGGAGCTGTTTTTT CASSFLRGVGTGELFF TRBV27 TRBD2 TRBJ2-2 NA
TGTGCCAGCTCACCACCTCCAGGGCAAGAGACCCAGTACTTC CASSPPPGQETQYF TRBV18 NA TRBJ2-5 NA
TGTGCCAGCAGTGGACAGGGAGACACCGGGGAGCTGTTTTTT CASSGQGDTGELFF TRBV6-5 TRBD1 TRBJ2-2 few
TGTGCCAGCAGCACCGGCGGCGAGCAGTACTTC CASSTGGEQYF TRBV9 NA TRBJ2-7 NA
TGTGCCAGCAGGGGAGCCGGGACAGGGGGTTCACCCCTCCACTTT CASRGAGTGGSPLHF TRBV27 TRBD1 TRBJ1-6 NA
TGTGCCAGCAGCCTGGGGGGGGACAGCTACGAGCAGTACTTC CASSLGGDSYEQYF TRBV5-4 NA TRBJ2-7 once
TGCGCCAGCAGCCAGGACAGGGGGTCGGGGGGACTGCCCCAGCATTTT CASSQDRGSGGLPQHF TRBV4-1 TRBD1 TRBJ1-5 NA
TGTGCCAGCAGTTCGAGGGACAGCGGCTACGAGCAGTACTTC CASSSRDSGYEQYF TRBV27 TRBD1 TRBJ2-7 NA